This T cell receptor beta chain originates from a study of T cell repertoires in cytomegalovirus infection. Study-wide background: Matching HLA type and CMV infection were both indicated by public TCR beta signatures.

This clonotype was detected many times. TCRdb ran MiXCR on the reads and lists one entry per CDR3 protein. The sample shows around 530,000 distinct CDR3 sequences, 15% to 20% of them seen only once. Germline loops: CDR1 SGHDT, CDR2 YYEEEE. The CDR3 has 14 residues. V lost 4 bases, J lost 4 bases, and 8 bases stayed unmatched. The source of this sequence is a human donor in good health (CMV status not recorded). Some clones in this sample may be carry-over from other donors' samples. Material for sequencing was CD8+ T cells from PBMCs. J is TRBJ2-7 and V is TRBV5-6; 7 nucleotides agree with TRBD1. CDR3 loop: CASSPATGSYEQYF. For the CDR3, the DNA is TGTGCCAGCAGCCCGGCGACAGGGTCGTACGAGCAGTACTTC.